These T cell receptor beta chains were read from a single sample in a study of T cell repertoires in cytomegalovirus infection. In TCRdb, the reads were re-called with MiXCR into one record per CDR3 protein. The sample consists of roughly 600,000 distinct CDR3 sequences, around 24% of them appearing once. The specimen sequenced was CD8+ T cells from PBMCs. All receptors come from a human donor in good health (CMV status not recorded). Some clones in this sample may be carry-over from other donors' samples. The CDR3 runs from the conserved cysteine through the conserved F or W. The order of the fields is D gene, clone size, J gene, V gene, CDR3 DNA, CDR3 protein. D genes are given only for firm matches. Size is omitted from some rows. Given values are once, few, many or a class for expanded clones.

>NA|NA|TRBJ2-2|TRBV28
TGTGCCAGCAGCCAGACAGTAGTTAACACCGGGGAGCTGTTTTTT
CASSQTVVNTGELFF
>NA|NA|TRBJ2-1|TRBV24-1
TGTGCCACCAGTGGCCCGGGGCAGGGCAACAATGAGCAGTTCTTC
CATSGPGQGNNEQFF
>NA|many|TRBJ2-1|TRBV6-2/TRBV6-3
TGTGCCAGCAGTTACGGGGGGAATGAGCAGTTCTTC
CASSYGGNEQFF
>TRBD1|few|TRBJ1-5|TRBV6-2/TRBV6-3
TGTGCCAGCAGTCCTACCGGGACAGGGGATCAGCCCCAGCATTTT
CASSPTGTGDQPQHF
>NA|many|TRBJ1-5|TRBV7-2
TGTGCCAGCAGCTTCCGGTTCAATCAGCCCCAGCATTTT
CASSFRFNQPQHF
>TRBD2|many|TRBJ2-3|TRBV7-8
TGTGCCAGCAGCTCTTATAGCGGGTATGGTGCAGATACGCAGTATTTT
CASSSYSGYGADTQYF
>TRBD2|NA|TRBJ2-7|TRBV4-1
TGCGCCAGCCTTGGGGGGGACTACGAGCAGTACTTC
CASLGGDYEQYF
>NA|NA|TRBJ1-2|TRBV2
TGTGCCTCCTGGCGGAGGGATATTCTCTATGGCTACACCTTC
CASWRRDILYGYTF
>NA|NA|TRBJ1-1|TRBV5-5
TGTGCCAGCAGCTCACCTGGGTCCCACGCCTGGAACACTGAAGCTTTCTTT
CASSSPGSHAWNTEAFF
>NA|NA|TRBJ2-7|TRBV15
TGTGCCACCAGCAGAGATCGGGGGCGCCGGTACGAGCAGTACTTC
CATSRDRGRRYEQYF
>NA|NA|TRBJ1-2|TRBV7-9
TGTGCCAGCAGCCGCGGGGGGAACTATGGCTACACCTTC
CASSRGGNYGYTF